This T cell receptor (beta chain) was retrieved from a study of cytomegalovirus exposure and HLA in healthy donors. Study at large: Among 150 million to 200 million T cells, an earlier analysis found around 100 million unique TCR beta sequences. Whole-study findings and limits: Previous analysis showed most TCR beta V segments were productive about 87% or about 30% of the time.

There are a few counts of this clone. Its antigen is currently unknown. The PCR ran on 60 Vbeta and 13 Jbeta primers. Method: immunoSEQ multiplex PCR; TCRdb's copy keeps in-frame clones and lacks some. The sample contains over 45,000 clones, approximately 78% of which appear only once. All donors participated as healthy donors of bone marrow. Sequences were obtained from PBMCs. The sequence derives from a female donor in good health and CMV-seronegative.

CDR3 nucleotides: TGTGCCAGCAGCCAAACTATGAACACTGAAGCTTTCTTT. Encoded protein: CASSQTMNTEAFF. The gene calls are TRBV14 and TRBJ1-1; no firm D call. This CDR3 is built from 13 residues. The germline V and J ends were trimmed by 2 bases and 0 bases, with 4 bases remaining between them. CDR1 and CDR2 from the germline V gene are SGHDN and FVKESK. The full variable domain, completed using reference TRBV14 and TRBJ1-1, is EAGVTQFPSHSVIEKGQTVTLRCDPISGHDNLYWYRRVMGKEIKFLLHFVKESKQDESGMPNNRFLAERTGGTYSTLKVQPAELEDSGVYFCASSQTMNTEAFFGQGTRLTVV.